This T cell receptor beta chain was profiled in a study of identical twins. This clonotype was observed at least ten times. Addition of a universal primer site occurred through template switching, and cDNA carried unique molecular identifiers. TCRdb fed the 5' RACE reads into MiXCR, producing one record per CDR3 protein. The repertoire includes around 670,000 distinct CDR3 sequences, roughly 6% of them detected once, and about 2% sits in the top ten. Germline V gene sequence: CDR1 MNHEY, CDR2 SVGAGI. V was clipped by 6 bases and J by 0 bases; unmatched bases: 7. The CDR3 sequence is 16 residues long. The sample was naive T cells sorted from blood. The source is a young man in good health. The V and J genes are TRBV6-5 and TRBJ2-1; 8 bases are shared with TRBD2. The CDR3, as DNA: TGTGCCAGCAGAGACTCGGGAGGGAGCTCCTACAATGAGCAGTTCTTC. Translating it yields CASRDSGGSSYNEQFF.